A single count supports the clone carrying this T cell receptor beta chain. The antigen is not known. Profiling relied on immunoSEQ multiplex PCR, and the TCRdb table lists in-frame clones only, not all of them. In the table there are 80,000 or so clones, roughly 87% of which are singletons. This sample is part of a study of T cell responses to AZD1222 COVID-19 vaccine. Regarding the study as a whole: Increases in Spike-specific TCR breadth and depth were seen after two AZD1222 doses. CD4 TCRs linked to vaccination spanned spike, dominating at 160-218 and 743-854. The donor cohort was predominantly white British with a female majority, and clonal diversity may have been underestimated.

The clonotype was recovered from an adult in good health. The source material was peripheral blood, sampled on day 0 of AZD1222 vaccination.

As DNA, the CDR3 is TGTGCCAGCAGCCCCCCCGGGACCTACGACAATCAGCCCCAGCATTTT. This encodes CASSPPGTYDNQPQHF. The J gene is TRBJ1-5, the V gene TRBV7-8; the D gene is possibly TRBD1 (5 bases). The CDR3 length is 16 residues. V gave up 5 bases and J gave up 3 bases, with 17 bases separating them. Germline loops: CDR1 SGHVS, CDR2 FQNEAQ.